The clone carrying this T cell receptor beta chain showed up just a few times. The data stem from a study of T cells after yellow fever vaccination. A single record per CDR3 protein comes from TCRdb applying MiXCR to the 5' RACE reads. The data hold some 260,000 distinct CDR3 sequences, with about 5.2% observed a single time. Germline CDR1 reads KGHSH; CDR2 reads LQKENI. CDR3 length: 15 amino acids. V shed 6 bases and J 3 bases; nucleotides not matched to a gene: 6. Sequenced here: CD4+ T cells sorted from PBMCs, sampled on the day of the yellow fever booster vaccination. This clonotype originated in a man between 18 and 35 years old who received the YFV17D yellow fever vaccine. V and J are TRBV18 and TRBJ2-1; 9 positions agree with TRBD2. CDR3 sequence reads: CASSPRTSDYNEQFF. As DNA, the CDR3 is TGTGCCAGCTCGCCCCGGACTAGCGACTACAATGAGCAGTTCTTC.